This record looks at one TCR beta chain sequence and its context. The clone's antigen remains unknown. No much larger clonotype is one base removed from it; base qualities were not supplied. This specimen comes from a study of cytomegalovirus exposure and HLA in healthy donors (dated by TCRdb to 2016 to 2017). In terms of the full investigation: In an earlier analysis of 550 to 750 of the donors, approximately 300 Gb of sequence data and approximately 120 million unique TCR beta sequences from approximately 180 million T cells were reported. Approximately 310 gigabases of sequencing data and tens of millions of unique TCR sequences were included in an early release covering 550 to 650 HLA-typed donors. Among the roughly 400 genotyped donors, about 85% belonged to the genetic ancestry cluster associated with self-reported Caucasian donors. The study aimed to test whether signatures of past pathogen exposure could be identified by cataloging public T cell receptors. The T cell repertoires of around 730 subjects were profiled by immunosequencing and related to cytomegalovirus serostatus. Besides the first cohort of around 670 subjects, a separate validation cohort made up of 120 different subjects was used. To predict cytomegalovirus infection status, the study combined high-throughput TCR immunosequencing, statistical association of individual TCRs with disease status, and machine learning. To study patterns of TCR occurrence, a later analysis re-analyzed previously published TCR beta repertoires from several hundred donors and added high-resolution HLA genotyping. In the later analysis, no new phenotypic data were used to find candidate immune exposures; instead, reliance was placed on TCR beta sequences and their occurrence across donors. To decide whether each TCR beta V gene segment behaved as functional or pseudogenic, an earlier analysis of 587 of the donors relied on high-throughput TCR beta sequencing. Alongside the repertoire data, information on donor age, sex, ethnicity and CMV serostatus was compiled. Genome-wide SNP genotypes for about 55% of the 666 donors were used in a later genetic analysis, which treated that subset as a discovery cohort. All discovery cohort repertoires had been generated using a single sequencing platform. Class I and class II HLA loci were covered by the typing at four-digit resolution. Typing coverage varied by locus: roughly 620-630 donors for A, B, C, DRB1 and DQB1; under 550 for DQA1; nearly 610 for DPA1; roughly 450 for DPB1. Several DR-DQ haplotypes were treated as single units for association and clustering because of strong linkage in the cohort. Among approximately 370 genotyped donors of the cohort, an average of roughly 230,000 unique TCR beta nucleotide sequences was sequenced per donor, of which 15% to 20% were non-productive. What the work shows at the level of the full study, not this receptor alone: According to the authors, the approach could potentially be generalized to other disease states and immunological phenotypes. Roughly uniform sequencing depth across donors was assumed in presence/absence analyses, although this assumption may not hold. In a later genetic analysis, fewer N-insertions in productive TCRs were reported among donors in an Asian-associated ancestry cluster than the approximately 710-donor mean. Most TCR sequences were seen in very few donors, while some public TCRs were found in many individuals. For the cohort, immune exposure information was limited to CMV serostatus. Three of the identified cytomegalovirus-associated TCR beta chains were confirmed in vitro to be specific for cytomegalovirus antigens. In both the original and validation cohorts, the classifier was reported to diagnose cytomegalovirus status with high specificity and sensitivity. The cohort was sequenced for TCR beta chains only, and without alpha or paired-chain data the features that could be detected were limited. A later analysis found that most CMV-associated TCR beta chains appeared HLA-restricted, with HLA associations seemingly driven largely by CMV exposure. A further reported finding was that TCR beta sequences accurately predicted the HLA-A and HLA-B alleles for most subjects in the first cohort. A group of highly shared sequence variants was considered likely to be a technical artifact of the sequencing pipeline. At a false discovery rate of 0.05, a later analysis linked 16,951 TCR beta sequences to specific HLA alleles. The earlier analysis of 587 of the donors excluded some 16 rarely observed V segments, including chromosome 9 orphons, because counts were too low. Because HLA typing was unavailable for some donors at each locus, only the typed subset was used in association tests. In an earlier analysis of 587 of the donors, most TCR beta V segments appeared in productive rearrangements about 87% or about 30% of the time, broadly matching IMGT annotations. A later genetic analysis associated a missense DCLRE1C variant with V-gene and J-gene trimming of TCR beta chains, and an independent cohort replicated the association. In a later analysis, the rate of TCR association differed among HLA loci, with DRB1 alleles having the most associated TCRs and HLA-C alleles having the fewest. Several of the top co-occurrence clusters appeared to be linked to parvovirus B19, influenza, CMV and Epstein-Barr virus, according to a later analysis. In a later analysis, HLA-associated TCR beta chains were found to be more clonally expanded and to have lower generation probabilities than equally common non-associated chains. Strong co-occurrence of HLA alleles, especially DR and DQ, made assigning TCR associations to individual alleles difficult. The study listed 150 to 200 TCR beta chains as associated with cytomegalovirus. Correlated functional status among segregating V segments might be attributable to linkage disequilibrium, but an unknown experimental factor could not be ruled out. The 87-base-pair reads could not distinguish some IMGT-functional V segments, including TRBV6-2 and TRBV6-3, so those segments were excluded.

Library preparation used the immunoSEQ multiplex PCR assay. The multiplex PCR relied on a mix of 60 forward primers for TCR Vbeta segments and 13 reverse primers for TCR Jbeta segments. Amplification of the CDR3 region of rearranged TCR beta genes was performed with a multiplex PCR assay on genomic DNA. The Illumina HiSeq System was used to sequence the amplified TCR beta libraries as 87-base-pair reads. As for how the authors treated the data: A later analysis counted some 74 million unique TCR beta chains across the 670 or so repertoires, and 10 million to 12 million of these chains were shared by at least two donors. To remove PCR and sequencing errors, raw reads were error-corrected and collapsed into unique sequences using a nearest-neighbor algorithm that merged closely related sequences. V, D and J gene segments were assigned by aligning CDR3 sequences to IMGT reference sequences. For a sequence to be retained, a match of at least six nucleotides was required to both a V gene segment and a J gene segment. Rearrangements were classified as productive when the CDR3 lacked stop codons and remained in frame with V and J, and all other rearrangements were classified as non-productive. CDR3 was defined by IMGT convention, running from the second conserved V-encoded cysteine to the conserved J-encoded phenylalanine. The earlier analysis of a few hundred of the donors excluded any sequence lacking an unambiguous match to a single V gene segment. An earlier analysis of a few hundred of the donors called V segments functional above 56.7% productive rearrangements and segregating when the between-donor standard deviation exceeded 5%. A statistical classification framework was developed to diagnose cytomegalovirus status using the catalog of TCR beta chain sequences. V and J gene assignment, in a later analysis, came from comparing TCR nucleotide sequences with IMGT/GENE-DB human TR gene sequences. A later analysis assigned CDR3 sequences and most-parsimonious VDJ recombination scenarios with the TCRdist pipeline. A later analysis defined each TCR beta chain by its CDR3 amino acid sequence plus V-gene family, and excluded reads lacking a unique V-gene family. A later analysis removed 550 to 650 highly shared, low-generation-probability nucleotide sequences to deal with suspected cross-contamination and a sequencing artifact. In a later analysis, a clonal expansion index was calculated for each public chain from normalized within-repertoire ranks of inferred template counts. Generation probabilities in a later analysis came from a VDJ recombination model fitted to out-of-frame rearrangements, and those results were checked against IGoR. In a later analysis, hypergeometric tests were used to score TCR-TCR, TCR-HLA and TCR-CMV co-occurrence, with a repertoire-size bias correction applied to TCR pairs. False discovery rates were estimated in a later analysis by permuting HLA or CMV assignments 20 times. In a later analysis, co-occurring TCRs were grouped using DBSCAN, and TCRdist sequence similarity was added for clustering within HLA-allele-positive subsets. Repertoires with fewer than 30,000 or more than 120,000 public chains were left out of co-occurrence clustering, as were about five repertoires with anomalous nucleotide sharing. TCRdb mirrors the immuneACCESS table, restricted to in-frame sequences. Some clones are absent from its copies; in checked studies, under half trace to an unresolved V gene, and the reason for the others is unknown. V, J and clone size were drawn from that table, and D and trimming were deduced from the DNA. The sample table holds about 100,000 clones, of which 75% were seen once. The ten largest make up under 5.5% of the sample.

The CDR3 spans 20 residues, from the cysteine through the phenylalanine. Of the read, only the CDR3 DNA is kept; its 60 bases are in frame from base 1. Compared with germline, V lacks 4 bases and J lacks 3 bases; bases without a gene match: 17. The cohort was made up of approximately 700 healthy bone marrow donors. At the time of sampling, all cohort members were nominally healthy, though unrecorded immune exposures were likely present. The donor tested CMV seropositive, placing the donor among the 290 or so seropositive members of the cohort. A peripheral blood sample was provided by each donor, and peripheral blood mononuclear cells were used for TCR beta sequencing. Genomic DNA was extracted from the blood cell samples with the Qiagen DNeasy Blood Extraction Kit.

Sequencing was performed on PBMCs. The sequence was collected from a woman aged 18-29 years in good health and CMV-seropositive. The V and J genes are TRBV5-3 and TRBJ1-4, with 11 bases matching TRBD1. TRBV5-3 is designated an ORF whose function remains uncertain. The encoded CDR3 is CARSDGHPGTGGISNEKLFF. In nucleotide form, the sequence is TGTGCCAGAAGCGACGGTCACCCCGGGACAGGGGGTATCTCTAATGAAAAACTGTTTTTT.